The 5 T cell receptor beta chains listed next were all sequenced from one sample in a study of response to subunit inactivated influenza vaccine. TCRdb reprocessed the RT-PCR reads via MiXCR and lists one record per CDR3 protein. This sample has about 620,000 distinct CDR3 sequences, with roughly 10% found just once. In addition, the sample was reused for a study of T cells expressing NK-cell markers. That paper states: What made the TCR beta cDNA was 5'RACE template switching with UMIs.

The input for sequencing was PBMCs from blood, taken on the day of vaccination. Every receptor here comes from a man aged 50 to 60 who received an inactivated influenza vaccine.

The rearrangement joins TRBV14 to TRBJ2-7; 7 bases agree with TRBD2. Trimming at V came to 2 bases and at J to 4 bases, leaving 8 bases not matched to a gene. Germline V gene sequence: CDR1 SGHDN, CDR2 FVKESK. CDR3 length equals 15 residues. CDR3 nucleotides: TGTGCCAGCAGCCAAAGGTCGGGGGGTAGGTACGAGCAGTACTTC. It encodes CASSQRSGGRYEQYF.

The gene calls are TRBV20-1 and TRBJ2-3; no firm D call. There are 14 residues in the CDR3. Trimming stripped 0 bases from V and 2 bases from J, with 9 bases between. Germline assignment: CDR1 DFQATT and CDR2 SNEGSKA (reference sequence). The DNA for the CDR3 is TGCAGTGCTAGAGAGAAGTTTTTCACAGATACGCAGTATTTT. This gives the protein CSAREKFFTDTQYF.

This clonotype was observed a single time. This chain uses TRBV28 with TRBJ2-7; the D call may be TRBD1 or TRBD2 (5 bases each). CDR3 size: 14 residues. Trimming took off 6 bases at V and 1 base at J, with 13 bases between the two ends. Looked up from germline, CDR1 is MDHEN and CDR2 is SYDVKM. The CDR3 DNA reads as TGTGCCAGCAGGCCCTCCGGGGCATCCTACGAGCAGTACTTC. Amino acids: CASRPSGASYEQYF.

The V call is TRBV20-1, the J call TRBJ1-5; 8 positions match TRBD1. The junction had 6 bases not matched to a gene; V was cut back by 3 bases and J by 2 bases. CDR3 length equals 15 residues. Germline lookup yields CDR1 DFQATT and CDR2 SNEGSKA (reference sequence). The CDR3 nucleotides are TGCAGTGCTAGTCCGACAGGGGAGCGCAATCAGCCCCAGCATTTT. Its translation: CSASPTGERNQPQHF.

The table lists this clonotype with a few counts. The rearrangement links TRBV5-5 to TRBJ2-1; no firm D call. Deletions cut 3 bases from V and 2 bases from J, with 6 bases between. This CDR3 has 13 amino acids. Germline V gene data show CDR1 as SGHKS and CDR2 as YYEKEE (reference sequence). The DNA of the CDR3 is TGTGCCAGCAGCTACTCAGCCTACAATGAGCAGTTCTTC. Its protein is CASSYSAYNEQFF.